This is a list of T cell receptor beta chains from one sample in a study of T cell responses to AZD1222 COVID-19 vaccine. Repertoires were generated with immunoSEQ multiplex PCR, while TCRdb's copy carries only in-frame clones and drops some. Seen here are around 110,000 clones, just under 95% observed once, and the top ten hold under 3.5%. The sample was peripheral blood, taken on day 0 of AZD1222 vaccination. Receptors were obtained from an adult in good health. Both conserved end residues are part of each CDR3. The D gene is left open where the match is weak. Only part of the rows carry a size: once, few, many, or a class if the clone is expanded.

size	J	length	V	D	CDR3	DNA
NA	TRBJ1-1	16	TRBV18	NA	CASSGITGLIPTEAFF	TGTGCCAGCTCGGGAATAACAGGGTTGATTCCCACTGAAGCTTTCTTT
NA	TRBJ2-7	16	TRBV3-1/TRBV3-2	NA	CASSQEGAERSYEQYF	TGTGCCAGCAGCCAAGAGGGGGCCGAACGCTCCTACGAGCAGTACTTC
NA	TRBJ1-2	15	TRBV19	NA	CASSIVAGANYGYTF	TGTGCCAGTAGTATAGTGGCAGGGGCGAACTATGGCTACACCTTC
NA	TRBJ1-2	13	TRBV19	NA	CASSPGPNYGYTF	TGTGCCAGTAGCCCGGGACCGAACTATGGCTACACCTTC
NA	TRBJ1-2	14	TRBV28	TRBD1	CASSQGAPLYGYTF	TGTGCCAGCAGTCAGGGGGCCCCCCTCTATGGCTACACCTTC
NA	TRBJ2-2	13	TRBV29-1	NA	CSVDESRAGELFF	TGCAGCGTGGACGAATCACGGGCCGGGGAGCTGTTTTTT
NA	TRBJ2-7	15	TRBV3-1/TRBV3-2	TRBD2	CASSVPLAGLGEQYF	TGTGCCAGCAGCGTTCCTCTAGCGGGATTAGGGGAGCAGTACTTC
NA	TRBJ2-3	11	TRBV12-3/TRBV12-4	NA	CASRASWTQYF	TGTGCCAGCAGGGCTAGTTGGACGCAGTATTTT
NA	TRBJ1-1	11	TRBV12-3/TRBV12-4	NA	CASSFNTEAFF	TGTGCCAGCAGTTTTAACACTGAAGCTTTCTTT
NA	TRBJ1-1	13	TRBV18	NA	CASSEAENTEAFF	TGTGCCAGCTCAGAAGCGGAGAACACTGAAGCTTTCTTT
NA	TRBJ1-1	13	TRBV6-1	NA	CASSEKQDRRAFF	TGTGCCAGCAGTGAAAAACAGGACAGAAGGGCTTTCTTT
NA	TRBJ2-5	11	TRBV7-9	NA	CATDVQETQYF	TGTGCCACGGACGTCCAAGAGACCCAGTACTTC
NA	TRBJ1-1	14	TRBV20-1	NA	CSASTGTYDTEAFF	TGCAGTGCAAGTACCGGGACATATGACACTGAAGCTTTCTTT
NA	TRBJ1-2	14	TRBV3-1/TRBV3-2	NA	CASSLRDTNYGYTF	TGTGCCAGCAGCCTTAGGGACACCAACTATGGCTACACCTTC
NA	TRBJ1-5	13	TRBV20-1	NA	CSASGRDNQPQHF	TGCAGTGCTAGTGGCAGGGACAATCAGCCCCAGCATTTT
NA	TRBJ2-3	19	TRBV7-9	TRBD2	CASSFPPGGEGRSTDTQYF	TGTGCCAGCAGCTTCCCCCCGGGGGGGGAGGGCCGGAGCACAGATACGCAGTATTTT
NA	TRBJ2-7	13	TRBV18	NA	CASSPPEPYEQYF	TGTGCCAGCTCACCACCGGAACCCTACGAGCAGTACTTC
NA	TRBJ1-2	13	TRBV30	NA	CAWSGGAFYGYTF	TGTGCCTGGAGCGGAGGGGCCTTCTATGGCTACACCTTC
NA	TRBJ1-5	15	TRBV5-6	NA	CASSRTEYSNQPQHF	TGTGCCAGCAGCCGTACAGAATATAGCAATCAGCCCCAGCATTTT
NA	TRBJ1-1	17	TRBV28	NA	CASSLSERGHSNTEAFF	TGTGCCAGCAGTTTATCAGAGCGGGGACATTCGAACACTGAAGCTTTCTTT
NA	TRBJ2-3	18	TRBV18	TRBD2	CASSPRFLEALGGDTQYF	TGTGCCAGCTCACCACGATTCTTGGAGGCTCTGGGGGGGGATACGCAGTATTTT
few	TRBJ2-7	14	TRBV5-1	NA	CASSVMGTTYEQYF	TGCGCCAGCAGCGTGATGGGGACAACCTACGAGCAGTACTTC
NA	TRBJ2-5	14	TRBV29-1	NA	CSVENPGTQETQYF	TGCAGCGTTGAAAATCCAGGTACCCAAGAGACCCAGTACTTC
NA	TRBJ1-5	14	TRBV27	NA	CASSFGGRNQPQHF	TGTGCCAGCAGTTTCGGGGGGCGGAATCAGCCCCAGCATTTT
NA	TRBJ2-1	16	TRBV27	NA	CASSLSLHHSYNEQFF	TGTGCCAGCAGTTTATCGTTACACCACTCCTACAATGAGCAGTTCTTC
NA	TRBJ2-5	20	TRBV7-4	TRBD1	CASSFRRPDRGLYIIETQYF	TGTGCCAGCAGCTTCCGGCGACCGGACAGGGGGCTGTACATAATAGAGACCCAGTACTTC
NA	TRBJ2-7	13	TRBV15	NA	CATSRGGADEQYF	TGTGCCACCAGCAGAGGTGGAGCGGACGAGCAGTACTTC
NA	TRBJ2-5	16	TRBV28	TRBD2	CASSFSLAGGQETQYF	TGTGCCAGCAGTTTCTCACTAGCGGGGGGTCAAGAGACCCAGTACTTC
NA	TRBJ2-6	18	TRBV21-1	NA	CASSVPQGAVTGANVLTF	TGTGCCAGCAGCGTACCCCAGGGGGCGGTGACTGGGGCCAACGTCCTGACTTTC